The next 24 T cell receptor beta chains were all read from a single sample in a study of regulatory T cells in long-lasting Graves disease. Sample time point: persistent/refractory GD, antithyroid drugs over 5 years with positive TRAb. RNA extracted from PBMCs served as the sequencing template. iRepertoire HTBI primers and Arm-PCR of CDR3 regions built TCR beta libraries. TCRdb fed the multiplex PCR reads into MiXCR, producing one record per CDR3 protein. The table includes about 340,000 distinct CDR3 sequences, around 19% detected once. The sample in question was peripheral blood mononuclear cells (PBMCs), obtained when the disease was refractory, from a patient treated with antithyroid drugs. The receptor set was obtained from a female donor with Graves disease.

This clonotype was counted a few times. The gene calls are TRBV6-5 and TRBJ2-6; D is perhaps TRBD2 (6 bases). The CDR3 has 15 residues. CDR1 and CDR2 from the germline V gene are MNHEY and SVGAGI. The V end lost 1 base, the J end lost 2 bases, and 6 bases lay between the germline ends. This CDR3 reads CASSYWGAGANVLTF. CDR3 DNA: TGTGCCAGCAGTTACTGGGGGGCTGGGGCCAACGTCCTGACTTTC.

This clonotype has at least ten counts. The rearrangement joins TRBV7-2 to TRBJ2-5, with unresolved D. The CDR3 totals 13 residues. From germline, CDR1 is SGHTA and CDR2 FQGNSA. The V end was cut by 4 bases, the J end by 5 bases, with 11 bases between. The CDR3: CASSWAVRETQYF. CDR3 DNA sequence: TGTGCCAGCAGCTGGGCAGTTCGGGAGACCCAGTACTTC.

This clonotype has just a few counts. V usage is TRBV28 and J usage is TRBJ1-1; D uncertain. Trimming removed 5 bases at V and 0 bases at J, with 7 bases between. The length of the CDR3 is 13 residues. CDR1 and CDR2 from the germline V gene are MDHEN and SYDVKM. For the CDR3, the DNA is TGTGCCAGCAGTCCTCCGCTGAACACTGAAGCTTTCTTT. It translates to CASSPPLNTEAFF.

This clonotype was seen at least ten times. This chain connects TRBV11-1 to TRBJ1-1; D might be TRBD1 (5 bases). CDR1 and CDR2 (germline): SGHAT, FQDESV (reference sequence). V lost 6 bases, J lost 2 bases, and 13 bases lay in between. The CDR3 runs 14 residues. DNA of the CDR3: TGTGCCAGCAGTCTTACAACAGGCAACACTGAAGCTTTCTTT. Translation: CASSLTTGNTEAFF. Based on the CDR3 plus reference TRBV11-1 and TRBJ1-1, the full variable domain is EAEVAQSPRYKITEKSQAVAFWCDPISGHATLYWYRQILGQGPELLVQFQDESVVDDSQLPKDRFSAERLKGVDSTLKIQPAELGDSAMYLCASSLTTGNTEAFFGQGTRLTVV.

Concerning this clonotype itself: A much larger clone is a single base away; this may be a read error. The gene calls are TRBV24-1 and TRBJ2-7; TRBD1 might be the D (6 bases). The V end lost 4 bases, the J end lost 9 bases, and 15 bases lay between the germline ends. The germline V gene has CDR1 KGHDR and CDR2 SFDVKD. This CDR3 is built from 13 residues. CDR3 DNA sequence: TGTGCCACCAGTGACCCAGGGTTAGGGGGGCAGTACTTC. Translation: CATSDPGLGGQYF.

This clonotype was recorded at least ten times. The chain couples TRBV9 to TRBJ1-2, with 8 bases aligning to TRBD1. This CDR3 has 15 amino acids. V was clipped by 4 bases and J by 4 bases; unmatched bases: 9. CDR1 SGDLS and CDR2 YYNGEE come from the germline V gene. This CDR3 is CASSSLRTGTYGYTF. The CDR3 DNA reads TGTGCCAGCAGCTCCCTAAGGACAGGGACCTATGGCTACACCTTC.

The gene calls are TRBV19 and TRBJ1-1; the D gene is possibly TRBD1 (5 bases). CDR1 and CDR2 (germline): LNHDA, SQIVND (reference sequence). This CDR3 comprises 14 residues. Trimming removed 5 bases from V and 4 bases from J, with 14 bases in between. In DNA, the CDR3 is TGTGCCAGTAGTGATAGATTCGGGGGCACTGAAGCTTTCTTT. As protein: CASSDRFGGTEAFF. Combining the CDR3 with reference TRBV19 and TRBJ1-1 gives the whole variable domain DGGITQSPKYLFRKEGQNVTLSCEQNLNHDAMYWYRQDPGQGLRLIYYSQIVNDFQKGDIAEGYSVSREKKESFPLTVTSAQKNPTAFYLCASSDRFGGTEAFFGQGTRLTVV.

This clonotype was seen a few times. The DNA of the CDR3 is TGTGCCAGCAGCTTGAGGGACAGGGGTAGACAGCCCCAGCATTTT. Protein sequence: CASSLRDRGRQPQHF. The chain uses TRBV5-6 and TRBJ1-5; 10 nucleotides line up with TRBD1. Germline lookup yields CDR1 SGHDT and CDR2 YYEEEE. The CDR3 sequence is 15 residues long. V trimming: 1 base; J trimming: 7 bases; junction bases outside the gene matches: 5.

CDR3 loop: CASSTTGANYGYTF. The CDR3 DNA is TGTGCCAGCTCAACGACAGGGGCTAACTATGGCTACACCTTC. The rearrangement joins TRBV18 to TRBJ1-2; 8 bases fit TRBD1. V was pared by 5 bases and J by 0 bases, with 2 bases of the junction left unmatched. Germline CDR1 and CDR2: KGHSH and LQKENI. The CDR3 consists of 14 residues.

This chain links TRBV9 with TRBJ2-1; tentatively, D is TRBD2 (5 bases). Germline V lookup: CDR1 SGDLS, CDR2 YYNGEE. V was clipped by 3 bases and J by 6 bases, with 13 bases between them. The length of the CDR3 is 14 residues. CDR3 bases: TGTGCCAGCAGCGCGCCCGGGGTCCGCAATGAGCAGTTCTTC. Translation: CASSAPGVRNEQFF.

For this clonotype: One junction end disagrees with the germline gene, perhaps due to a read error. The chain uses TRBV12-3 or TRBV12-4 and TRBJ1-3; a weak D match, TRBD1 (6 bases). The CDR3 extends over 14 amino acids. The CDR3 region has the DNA TGTGCCAGCAGTGTCACAGGGAGAGGAAGCACCATATATTTT. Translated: CASSVTGRGSTIYF.

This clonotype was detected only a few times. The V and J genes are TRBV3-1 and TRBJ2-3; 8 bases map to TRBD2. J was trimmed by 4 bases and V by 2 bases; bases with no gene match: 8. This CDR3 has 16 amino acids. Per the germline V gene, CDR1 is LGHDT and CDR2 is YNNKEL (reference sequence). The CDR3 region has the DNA TGTGCCAGCAGCCAAAGGAAGGGCGGGGGGTCAGATACGCAGTATTTT. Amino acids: CASSQRKGGGSDTQYF.

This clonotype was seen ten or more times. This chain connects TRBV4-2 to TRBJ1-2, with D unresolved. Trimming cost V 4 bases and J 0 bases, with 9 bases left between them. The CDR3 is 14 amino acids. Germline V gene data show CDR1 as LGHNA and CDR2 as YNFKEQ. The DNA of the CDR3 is TGTGCCAGCAGCCCGGATGGTACTAACTATGGCTACACCTTC. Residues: CASSPDGTNYGYTF.

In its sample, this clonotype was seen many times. The CDR3 nucleotides are TGTGCCAGCAGTGAAGAGGCAGGGAAGGGCTACACCTTC. Translation gives CASSEEAGKGYTF. V is TRBV2 and J is TRBJ1-2, with a possible D match to TRBD1 (5 bases). Deletions cut 1 base from V and 8 bases from J, with 11 bases between. The CDR3 extends over 13 amino acids. The V gene's germline CDR1 is SNHLY and CDR2 FYNNEI.

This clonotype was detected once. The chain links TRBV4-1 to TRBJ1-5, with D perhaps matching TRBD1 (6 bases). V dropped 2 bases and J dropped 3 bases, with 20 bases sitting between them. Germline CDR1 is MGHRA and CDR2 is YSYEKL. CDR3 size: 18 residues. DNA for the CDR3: TGCGCCAGCAGCCAACACCCCCTTGTTTCAGGGGACAATCAGCCCCAGCATTTT. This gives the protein CASSQHPLVSGDNQPQHF.

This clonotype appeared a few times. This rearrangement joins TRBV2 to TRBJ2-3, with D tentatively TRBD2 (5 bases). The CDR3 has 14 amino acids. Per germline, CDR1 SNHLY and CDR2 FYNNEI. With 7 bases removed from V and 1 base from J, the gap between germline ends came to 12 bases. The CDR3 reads CASKAGPGTDTQYF. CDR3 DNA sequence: TGTGCCAGCAAGGCGGGCCCTGGCACAGATACGCAGTATTTT.

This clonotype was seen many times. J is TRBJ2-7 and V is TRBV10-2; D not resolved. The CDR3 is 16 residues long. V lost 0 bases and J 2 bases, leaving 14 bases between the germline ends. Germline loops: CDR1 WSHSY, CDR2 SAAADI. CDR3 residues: CASSESGALIPYEQYF. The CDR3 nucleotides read TGCGCCAGCAGTGAGTCTGGAGCCCTAATACCCTACGAGCAGTACTTC.

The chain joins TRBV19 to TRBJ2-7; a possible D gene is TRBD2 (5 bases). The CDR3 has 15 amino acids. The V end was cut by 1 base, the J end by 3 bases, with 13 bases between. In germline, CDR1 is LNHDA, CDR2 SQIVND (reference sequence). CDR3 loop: CASSIGGYSYYEQYF. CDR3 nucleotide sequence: TGTGCCAGTAGTATAGGAGGGTACTCCTACTACGAGCAGTACTTC.

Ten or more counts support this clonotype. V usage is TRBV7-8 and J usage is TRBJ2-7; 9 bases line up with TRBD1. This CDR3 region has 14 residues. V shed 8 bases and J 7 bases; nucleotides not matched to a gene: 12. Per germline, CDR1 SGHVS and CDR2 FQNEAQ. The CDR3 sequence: CASQAGTGIGEQYF. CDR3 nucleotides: TGTGCCAGCCAGGCGGGGACAGGGATTGGAGAGCAGTACTTC.

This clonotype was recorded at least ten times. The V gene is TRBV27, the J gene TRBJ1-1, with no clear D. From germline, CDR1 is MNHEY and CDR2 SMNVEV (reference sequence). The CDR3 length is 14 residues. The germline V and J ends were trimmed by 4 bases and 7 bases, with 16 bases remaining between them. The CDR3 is CASSSIRGSIEAFF. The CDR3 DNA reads TGTGCCAGCAGTTCCATCCGGGGTTCGATTGAAGCTTTCTTT.

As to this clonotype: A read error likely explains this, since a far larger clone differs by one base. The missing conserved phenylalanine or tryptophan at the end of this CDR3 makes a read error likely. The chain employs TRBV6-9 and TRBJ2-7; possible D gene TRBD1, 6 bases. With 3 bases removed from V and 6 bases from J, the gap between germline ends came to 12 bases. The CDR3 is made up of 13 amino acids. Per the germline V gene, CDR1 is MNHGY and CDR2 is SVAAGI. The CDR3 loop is CASSYHRVGEQYL. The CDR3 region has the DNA TGTGCCAGCAGTTACCACAGGGTCGGCGAGCAGTACCTC.

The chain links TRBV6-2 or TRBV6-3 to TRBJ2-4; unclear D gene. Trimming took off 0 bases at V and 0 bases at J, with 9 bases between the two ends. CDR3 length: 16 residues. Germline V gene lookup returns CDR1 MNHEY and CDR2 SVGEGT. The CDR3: CASSYSFSRAKNIQYF. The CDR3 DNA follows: TGTGCCAGCAGTTACTCCTTTAGTCGAGCCAAAAACATTCAGTACTTC.

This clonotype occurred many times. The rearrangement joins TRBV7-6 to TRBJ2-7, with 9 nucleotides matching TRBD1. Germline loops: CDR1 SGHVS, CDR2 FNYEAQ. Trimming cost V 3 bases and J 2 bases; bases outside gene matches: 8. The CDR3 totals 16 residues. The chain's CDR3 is CASSLESGQGTYEQYF. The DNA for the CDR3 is TGTGCCAGCAGCTTGGAATCAGGACAGGGGACCTACGAGCAGTACTTC.

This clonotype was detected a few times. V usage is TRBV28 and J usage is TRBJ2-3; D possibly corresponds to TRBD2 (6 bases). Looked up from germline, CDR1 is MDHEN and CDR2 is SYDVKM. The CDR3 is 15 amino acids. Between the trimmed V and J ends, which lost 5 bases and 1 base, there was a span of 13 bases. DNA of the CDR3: TGTGCCAGCAGTCCACGGGAGCTACGCACAGATACGCAGTATTTT. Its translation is CASSPRELRTDTQYF.